These 12 T cell receptor beta chains originate from one sample sequenced in a study of tumor-infiltrating lymphocytes in localized non-small cell lung cancer. This table comes from immunoSEQ multiplex PCR, and its TCRdb copy is limited to in-frame clones, with some not included. The data show roughly 8,400 clones, roughly three quarters seen once. Sequencing was performed on uninvolved lung tissue not adjacent to the tumor. These receptors came from a human donor with non-small cell lung cancer.

The chain uses TRBV5-4 and TRBJ2-1; 8 nucleotides match TRBD2. Germline-derived CDR1 and CDR2 are SGHNT and YYREEE (reference sequence). J lost 9 bases, V lost 0 bases, and 5 bases had no gene match. The CDR3 length is 14 residues. The CDR3 is CASSLGLAGVEQFF. CDR3 coding DNA: TGTGCCAGCAGCTTGGGGCTAGCGGGTGTTGAGCAGTTCTTC.

CDR3 coding DNA: TGTGCCAGCAGTTACTCGCCCCTGGGGGACACTGAAGCTTTCTTT. This gives the protein CASSYSPLGDTEAFF. The chain combines TRBV6-5 with TRBJ1-1; perhaps TRBD1 as D (5 bases). CDR1 is MNHEY, CDR2 SVGAGI, per germline. V lost 0 bases and J lost 3, with 11 bases in between. CDR3 length: 15 residues.

The J gene is TRBJ2-3, the V gene TRBV5-1; no firm D call. From germline, CDR1 is SGHRS and CDR2 YFSETQ. V was cut by 5 bases and J by 2 bases, with 9 bases left in between. This CDR3 is built from 13 residues. The CDR3 coding sequence is TGCGCCAGCAGGAAGGAGCTCACAGATACGCAGTATTTT. Amino acids: CASRKELTDTQYF.

V usage is TRBV28 and J usage is TRBJ1-6; no clear D. The V end was cut by 7 bases, the J end by 7 bases, with 17 bases between. The CDR3 extends over 15 amino acids. The germline V gene has CDR1 MDHEN and CDR2 SYDVKM. The CDR3 DNA sequence: TGTGCCAGCAATAAATTCGGCGGTCAGAATTCACCCCTCCACTTT. Translating gives CASNKFGGQNSPLHF.

This clone was detected a few times. The chain uses TRBV19 and TRBJ1-1; a weak D match, TRBD1 (5 bases). CDR3 length equals 14 residues. The germline V gene has CDR1 LNHDA and CDR2 SQIVND (reference sequence). The V end lost 5 bases, the J end lost 4 bases, and 14 bases lay between the germline ends. CDR3: CASSDFGASTEAFF. CDR3 nucleotide sequence: TGTGCCAGTAGTGACTTTGGGGCGAGCACTGAAGCTTTCTTT.

This sequence joins TRBV14 and TRBJ2-4; no clear D. This CDR3 has 16 amino acids. Germline loops: CDR1 SGHDN, CDR2 FVKESK. V gave up 0 bases and J gave up 1 base, with 10 bases separating them. The DNA for the CDR3 is TGTGCCAGCAGCCAAGATAGATCGGTGGCCAAAAACATTCAGTACTTC. It encodes CASSQDRSVAKNIQYF.

The CDR3 is CASNFGGYYGYTF. The DNA of the CDR3 is TGTGCCAGCAATTTCGGGGGCTACTATGGCTACACCTTC. The chain employs TRBV6-6 and TRBJ1-2; a possible D gene is TRBD1 (6 bases). Trimming pared 7 bases from V and 3 bases from J, leaving 12 bases between. The CDR3 covers 13 residues. Per the germline V gene, CDR1 is MNHNY and CDR2 is SVGAGI (reference sequence).

The rearrangement links TRBV28 to TRBJ2-7; either TRBD1 or TRBD2 may fit D (5 bases each). Germline values: CDR1 MDHEN, CDR2 SYDVKM. This CDR3 region has 16 residues. Trimming took 3 bases from V and 1 from J, leaving 16 bases between them. The CDR3 sequence: CASSFSLTGLSYEQYF. The CDR3 coding sequence is TGTGCCAGCAGTTTTTCTCTAACGGGGCTTTCCTACGAGCAGTACTTC.

The chain employs TRBV27 and TRBJ2-1; 9 bases map to TRBD1. The junction had 13 bases not matched to a gene; V was cut back by 7 bases and J by 0 bases. CDR3 size: 18 residues. Germline-derived CDR1 and CDR2 are MNHEY and SMNVEV (reference sequence). The CDR3 DNA reads TGTGCCAGCACCCAGACCGGGACAGGGCCTCCCTCCTACAATGAGCAGTTCTTC. Translating it yields CASTQTGTGPPSYNEQFF.

The CDR3 nucleotides read TGTGCCAGCAGACTAGGAGGGGTGAGCACTGAAGCTTTCTTT. This sequence encodes CASRLGGVSTEAFF. The gene calls are TRBV11-3 and TRBJ1-1, with a possible D match to TRBD1 (5 bases). CDR1 is SGHNT, CDR2 YENEEA, per germline. Trimming stripped 6 bases from V and 4 bases from J, with 15 bases between. This CDR3 region has 14 residues. The full variable domain, completed using reference TRBV11-3 and TRBJ1-1, is EAGVVQSPRYKIIEKKQPVAFWCNPISGHNTLYWYLQNLGQGPELLIRYENEEAVDDSQLPKDRFSAERLKGVDSTLKIQPAELGDSAVYLCASRLGGVSTEAFFGQGTRLTVV.

The chain employs TRBV30 and TRBJ1-6, with 8 bases that match TRBD1. CDR1 is GTSNPN, CDR2 SVGIG, per germline (reference sequence). The CDR3 sequence is 11 residues long. Losses at the gene ends were 2 bases for V and 14 bases for J; bases not matched to a gene: 2. The CDR3 DNA is TGTGCCTGGAGTTCAGGGGGCACCCTCCACTTT. Residues: CAWSSGGTLHF. Drawing the rest from reference TRBV30 and TRBJ1-6, the complete variable domain is SQTIHQWPATLVQPVGSPLSLECTVEGTSNPNLYWYRQAAGRGLQLLFYSVGIGQISSEVPQNLSASRPQDRQFILSSKKLLLSDSGFYLCAWSSGGTLHFGNGTRLTVT.

CDR3 amino acids: CARLARPKETQYF. The CDR3 region has the DNA TGTGCCAGACTAGCGCGACCCAAAGAGACCCAGTACTTC. This sequence joins TRBV6-4 and TRBJ2-5; 7 nucleotides align to TRBD2. The CDR3 is 13 residues long. CDR1 and CDR2 (germline): MRHNA, SNTAGT. V was clipped by 9 bases and J by 3 bases; unmatched bases: 7.